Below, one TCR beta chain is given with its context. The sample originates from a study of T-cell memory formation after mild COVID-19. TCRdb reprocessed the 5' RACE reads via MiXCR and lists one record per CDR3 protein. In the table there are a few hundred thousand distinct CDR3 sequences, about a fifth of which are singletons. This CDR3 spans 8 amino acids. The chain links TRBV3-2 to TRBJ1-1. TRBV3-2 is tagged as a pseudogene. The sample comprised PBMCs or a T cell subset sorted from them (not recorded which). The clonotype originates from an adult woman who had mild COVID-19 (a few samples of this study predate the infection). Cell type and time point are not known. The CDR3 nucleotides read TGTGCCAGCAGTGAAGCTTTCTTT. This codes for CASSEAFF.